The 20 T cell receptor beta chains below were found in one sample sequenced in a study of blood T cell repertoires in COVID-19. Generated by immunoSEQ multiplex PCR, the TCRdb table keeps only in-frame clones and is missing some. Of hundreds of thousands of clones listed, around nine tenths were seen once; the top ten hold 7.1%. Sequences were obtained from peripheral blood. The receptors were sampled from a woman aged 55-69 years with COVID-19, enrolled during active disease.

Worth noting for this clone: Other DNA sequences in the sample encode the same CDR3. The rearrangement joins TRBV6-5 to TRBJ1-2; 9 bases are a match to TRBD1. Germline V gene lookup returns CDR1 MNHEY and CDR2 SVGAGI. The CDR3 loop spans 15 amino acids. The V segment lost 0 bases and the J segment 2 bases; nucleotides outside the gene matches: 1. The CDR3 loop reads CASSYSGQGNYGYTF. The CDR3 DNA is TGTGCCAGCAGTTACTCGGGACAGGGAAACTATGGCTACACCTTC.

V is TRBV5-1 and J is TRBJ1-2, with unresolved D. Trimming took off 0 bases at V and 3 bases at J, with 9 bases between the two ends. The CDR3 runs 14 residues. Germline assignment: CDR1 SGHRS and CDR2 YFSETQ. CDR3 in amino acids: CASSLVVSDYGYTF. The CDR3 DNA follows: TGCGCCAGCAGCTTGGTGGTTAGTGACTATGGCTACACCTTC.

The chain has TRBV10-3 and TRBJ2-5, with 10 bases fitting TRBD1. Germline V lookup: CDR1 ENHRY, CDR2 SYGVKD. The CDR3 has 13 residues. Trimming took 6 bases from V and 2 from J; bases not matched to a gene: 0. The CDR3 loop reads CAIRDRGQETQYF. Written as DNA, the CDR3 is TGTGCCATCAGGGACAGGGGGCAAGAGACCCAGTACTTC.

The chain carries TRBV19 and TRBJ2-7; 7 bases line up with TRBD2. Germline V gene sequence: CDR1 LNHDA, CDR2 SQIVND (reference sequence). After removal of 5 bases from V and 5 bases from J, the junction contained 15 bases not matched to a gene. This CDR3 contains 16 residues. The CDR3 DNA is TGTGCCAGTAGTCCGTTTGGGGAGGGGTACCCCCACGAGCAGTACTTC. It translates to CASSPFGEGYPHEQYF.

V gene TRBV18 combines with J gene TRBJ1-1, with TRBD1 matching 7 bases. Germline CDR1 reads KGHSH; CDR2 reads LQKENI. This CDR3 contains 14 residues. With V trimmed by 2 bases and J by 2 bases, 2 bases remained unmatched. CDR3 nucleotides: TGTGCCAGCTCACCAAGACAGGGTAACACTGAAGCTTTCTTT. Protein sequence: CASSPRQGNTEAFF.

The chain is built from TRBV10-3 and TRBJ2-3; D is perhaps TRBD2 (5 bases). The CDR3 consists of 12 residues. Germline V gene data show CDR1 as ENHRY and CDR2 as SYGVKD. Trimming cost V 3 bases and J 6 bases, with 7 bases left between them. The CDR3 loop is CAISEPGDTQYF. The CDR3 DNA sequence: TGTGCCATCAGTGAACCGGGGGATACGCAGTATTTT.

This chain uses TRBV6-2 or TRBV6-3 with TRBJ2-7, with 10 bases fitting TRBD1. CDR1 is MNHEY, CDR2 SVGEGT, per germline. The V and J ends lost 2 bases and 1 base, in that order; junction bases with no gene match: 5. This CDR3 is 16 amino acids long. The CDR3 bases are TGTGCCAGCAGTTACCCAGACAGGGGGCATTCCTACGAGCAGTACTTC. This encodes CASSYPDRGHSYEQYF.

This clone was seen a single time. This rearrangement joins TRBV5-1 to TRBJ2-7, with D possibly being TRBD2 (7 bases). The length of the CDR3 is 15 residues. Trimming cost V 0 bases and J 3 bases, with 13 bases left between them. Germline V gene sequence: CDR1 SGHRS, CDR2 YFSETQ. The CDR3 reads CASSLVAGAFYEQYF. DNA of the CDR3: TGCGCCAGCAGCTTGGTGGCGGGGGCCTTCTACGAGCAGTACTTC. Combining the CDR3 with reference TRBV5-1 and TRBJ2-7 gives the whole variable domain KAGVTQTPRYLIKTRGQQVTLSCSPISGHRSVSWYQQTPGQGLQFLFEYFSETQRNKGNFPGRFSGRQFSNSRSEMNVSTLELGDSALYLCASSLVAGAFYEQYFGPGTRLTVT.

The chain has TRBV30 and TRBJ1-1; possibly TRBD1 for D (5 bases). Germline CDR1 and CDR2: GTSNPN and SVGIG (reference sequence). The CDR3 extends over 13 amino acids. V was shortened by 5 bases and J by 8 bases, with 18 bases between the two germline ends. The CDR3 nucleotides read TGTGCCTGGGCCAGCAGGGAAAAGTTCGAAGCTTTCTTT. This translates into CAWASREKFEAFF.

The chain links TRBV9 to TRBJ1-5, with TRBD1 matching over 7 bases. V was pared by 0 bases and J by 0 bases, with 6 bases of the junction left unmatched. This CDR3 region has 17 residues. Per germline, CDR1 SGDLS and CDR2 YYNGEE. CDR3 loop: CASSVDGRGYSNQPQHF. For the CDR3, the DNA is TGTGCCAGCAGCGTAGATGGCAGGGGGTATAGCAATCAGCCCCAGCATTTT.

The chain employs TRBV9 and TRBJ1-5; TRBD1 aligns across 8 bases. CDR1 is SGDLS, CDR2 YYNGEE, per germline. V was pared by 5 bases and J by 6 bases, with 10 bases of the junction left unmatched. The CDR3 spans 15 residues. CDR3 in DNA: TGTGCCAGCAGTAAACAGGGGGTATTGGGTCAGCCCCAGCATTTT. Protein sequence: CASSKQGVLGQPQHF.

The rearrangement joins TRBV7-9 to TRBJ1-2, with unresolved D. V dropped 0 bases and J dropped 7 bases, with 21 bases sitting between them. Germline lookup yields CDR1 SEHNR and CDR2 FQNEAQ (reference sequence). CDR3 size: 17 residues. The CDR3 coding sequence is TGTGCCAGCAGCTTAGCGGAGGGTATGCTGTCTTGGGGTGGCTACACCTTC. Its translation: CASSLAEGMLSWGGYTF.

The chain links TRBV5-4 to TRBJ2-6; 8 bases align to TRBD1. CDR1 is SGHNT, CDR2 YYREEE, per germline (reference sequence). CDR3 length: 15 amino acids. Losses at the gene ends were 3 bases for V and 1 base for J; bases not matched to a gene: 0. The CDR3 is CASSYRGSGANVLTF. In DNA, the CDR3 is TGTGCCAGCAGCTACAGGGGGTCTGGGGCCAACGTCCTGACTTTC.

CDR3 region: CASSSTGGFYNSPLHF. In nucleotides, the CDR3 is TGTGCCAGCAGTTCGACAGGGGGATTCTATAATTCACCCCTCCACTTT. This chain joins TRBV6-5 and TRBJ1-6; TRBD1 matches 9 bases. With 4 bases clipped from V and 3 bases from J, the junction kept 4 bases outside the gene matches. The V gene's germline CDR1 is MNHEY and CDR2 SVGAGI. The CDR3 totals 16 residues.

This chain connects TRBV18 to TRBJ1-1; 10 bases map to TRBD1. Germline V gene data show CDR1 as KGHSH and CDR2 as LQKENI. Germline trimming cut 4 bases from V and 4 bases from J; bases unmatched to any gene: 9. This CDR3 is 16 amino acids long. CDR3 in DNA: TGTGCCAGCTCACTTCGACAGGGGGCTGAGGGCACTGAAGCTTTCTTT. It is translated as CASSLRQGAEGTEAFF.

The rearrangement links TRBV6-2 or TRBV6-3 to TRBJ2-3; D perhaps matches TRBD1 (5 bases). The CDR3 has 14 amino acids. Trimming took 5 bases from V and 6 from J, leaving 15 bases between them. CDR1 MNHEY and CDR2 SVGEGT come from the germline V gene. The CDR3 DNA reads TGTGCCAGCAGTCTCGTACAGGAGCCCGATACGCAGTATTTT. Its protein is CASSLVQEPDTQYF.

This clone came up a few times. The chain employs TRBV9 and TRBJ1-4; D possibly corresponds to TRBD1 (5 bases). V dropped 0 bases and J dropped 8 bases, with 17 bases sitting between them. The germline gives CDR1 SGDLS, CDR2 YYNGEE. This CDR3 has 16 residues. CDR3 loop: CASSVEWGMPEEKLFF. The CDR3 nucleotides read TGTGCCAGCAGCGTAGAGTGGGGCATGCCCGAGGAAAAACTGTTTTTT.

The chain links TRBV27 to TRBJ2-1, with D perhaps matching TRBD2 (7 bases). CDR3 length: 15 amino acids. Germline CDR1 is MNHEY and CDR2 is SMNVEV (reference sequence). Trimming stripped 6 bases from V and 2 bases from J, with 14 bases between. CDR3 protein: CASRKGGVPYNEQFF. The CDR3 DNA is TGTGCCAGCAGAAAGGGGGGGGTCCCCTACAATGAGCAGTTCTTC.

The chain employs TRBV21-1 and TRBJ2-3; the D call in the table, TRBD1, was not verified against the DNA. TRBV21-1 is deemed a pseudogene. This CDR3 is built from 15 residues. CDR3 bases: TGTGCCAGCAGCCCACTGACAGGGACGGCAGATACGCAGTATTTT. Translation gives CASSPLTGTADTQYF.

The rearrangement joins TRBV7-9 to TRBJ1-3; 7 bases line up with TRBD1. The J segment lost 9 bases and the V segment lost 5 bases, leaving 10 bases of the junction unmatched. Germline values: CDR1 SEHNR, CDR2 FQNEAQ (reference sequence). CDR3 length equals 14 residues. The CDR3 sequence is CASSPQGPRGTIYF. CDR3 in DNA: TGTGCCAGCAGCCCACAGGGGCCCCGGGGCACCATATATTTT.